The 10 T cell receptor beta chains below come from one sample, sequenced in a study of cytomegalovirus exposure and HLA in healthy donors (dated by TCRdb to 2017 to 2019). Libraries were prepared through the immunoSEQ multiplex PCR assay. A mixture of 60 forward primers for TCR Vbeta segments and 13 reverse primers for TCR Jbeta segments was used in the multiplex PCR. In its TCRdb copy, this immuneACCESS table keeps in-frame sequences only and misses some clones. Where compared with another copy, unresolved V genes explain less than half of these, and the others have no known cause. The sample table shows 150,000 to 200,000 clones, and 70% to 75% are seen once. Of the sample, under 5.5% is held by the ten largest clones. Input material: PBMCs. Receptor source: a man younger than 35 in good health and CMV-seropositive.

The V gene is TRBV25-1, the J gene TRBJ2-1; D possibly corresponds to TRBD1 (7 bases). CDR1 and CDR2 (germline): MGHDK, SYGVNS. The ends were cut back, 4 bases at V and 8 bases at J, with 12 bases in the middle. The CDR3 contains 13 residues. For the CDR3, the DNA is TGTGCCAGCAGTGGCGGGACAGTAGATGAGCAGTTCTTC. Protein sequence: CASSGGTVDEQFF.

Points on this clone: One end of the junction does not line up with germline, which may come from a read error. V gene TRBV7-9 combines with J gene TRBJ1-2, with D unclear. This CDR3 spans 12 amino acids. Germline V CDR1 and CDR2: SEHNR, FQNEAQ (reference sequence). The CDR3 spells CASSPGPAGGDF. As DNA, the CDR3 is TGTGCCAGCAGCCCCGGGCCCGCAGGAGGAGACTTC.

With regard to this clone: One end of the junction varies from germline; a read error may be responsible. The J gene is TRBJ1-1, the V gene TRBV18; no reliable D call. Germline V lookup: CDR1 KGHSH, CDR2 LQKENI. The CDR3 covers 14 residues. CDR3 nucleotide sequence: TGTGCCAGCTCACCACGGGGAGGGAACACTGAAGATTTCTTT. This codes for CASSPRGGNTEDFF.

The rearrangement uses TRBV7-2 and TRBJ1-3; D perhaps matches TRBD1 (5 bases). Germline V gene sequence: CDR1 SGHTA, CDR2 FQGNSA. V shed 5 bases and J shed 8 bases, with 19 bases lying between them. This CDR3 has 15 residues. CDR3 region: CASSPMGPGGYTIYF. CDR3 sequence (DNA): TGTGCCAGCAGCCCGATGGGACCCGGGGGATACACCATATATTTT. The whole variable domain, filled in from reference TRBV7-2 and TRBJ1-3, reads GAGVSQSPSNKVTEKGKDVELRCDPISGHTALYWYRQSLGQGLEFLIYFQGNSAPDKSGLPSDRFSAERTGGSVSTLTIQRTQQEDSAVYLCASSPMGPGGYTIYFGEGSWLTVV.

The V and J genes are TRBV19 and TRBJ1-1, with 10 bases matching TRBD1. The ends lost 5 bases at V and 2 bases at J; junction bases unmatched: 5. Germline CDR1 reads LNHDA; CDR2 reads SQIVND (reference sequence). The CDR3 loop spans 15 amino acids. CDR3 residues: CASSADRGVNTEAFF. Written as DNA, the CDR3 is TGTGCCAGTAGTGCGGACAGGGGGGTTAACACTGAAGCTTTCTTT. The full variable domain, completed using reference TRBV19 and TRBJ1-1, is DGGITQSPKYLFRKEGQNVTLSCEQNLNHDAMYWYRQDPGQGLRLIYYSQIVNDFQKGDIAEGYSVSREKKESFPLTVTSAQKNPTAFYLCASSADRGVNTEAFFGQGTRLTVV.

Only a few counts were recorded for this clone. The CDR3 here is CASGGVRTDTQYF. CDR3 nucleotides: TGTGCCAGCGGCGGGGTTAGGACAGATACGCAGTATTTT. This rearrangement joins TRBV13 to TRBJ2-3; TRBD2 is a possible D gene (6 bases). This CDR3 comprises 13 residues. V lost 8 bases, J lost 3 bases, and 12 bases lay in between. Germline loops: CDR1 PRHDT, CDR2 FYEKMQ (reference sequence).

The gene calls are TRBV5-1 and TRBJ2-5; 8 positions agree with TRBD1. Trimming cost V 4 bases and J 5 bases; bases outside gene matches: 7. Germline values: CDR1 SGHRS, CDR2 YFSETQ. The CDR3 extends over 14 amino acids. CDR3 sequence (DNA): TGCGCCAGCAGCCTCGGGACAGGTTGGGAGACCCAGTACTTC. It codes for CASSLGTGWETQYF.

The gene calls are TRBV27 and TRBJ1-1; maybe TRBD1 (5 bases). CDR1 MNHEY and CDR2 SMNVEV come from the germline V gene (reference sequence). V was clipped by 3 bases and J by 5 bases, with 13 bases between them. The length of the CDR3 is 14 residues. The CDR3 DNA sequence: TGTGCCAGCAGTTTTCGGGGGAGTGGGACTGAAGCTTTCTTT. This translates into CASSFRGSGTEAFF.

CDR3 region: CSVEDFPSGNDEQFF. The CDR3, as DNA: TGCAGCGTTGAAGATTTTCCTAGCGGGAACGATGAGCAGTTCTTC. The chain links TRBV29-1 to TRBJ2-1, with TRBD2 identical over 9 bases. There are 15 residues in the CDR3. The germline V gene has CDR1 SQVTM and CDR2 ANQGSEA. Unmatched junction bases numbered 8, after V lost 0 bases and J lost 8 bases.

This sequence joins TRBV9 and TRBJ2-2; TRBD2 matches 9 bases. Losses at the gene ends were 1 base for V and 5 bases for J; bases not matched to a gene: 6. Germline-derived CDR1 and CDR2 are SGDLS and YYNGEE. The CDR3 length is 16 residues. CDR3 in DNA: TGTGCCAGCAGCGTAAGCAGCGGGAGGCGGACCGGGGAGCTGTTTTTT. Its translation: CASSVSSGRRTGELFF.